This T cell receptor (beta chain) came from a study of T-cell memory formation after mild COVID-19. General study points: The main location of contracting CD4+ clones was CM and EM, and that of contracting CD8+ clones was EMRA. Confirmation of SARS-CoV-2 specificity was lacking for second-wave clones peaking day 37. Memory cells collected pre-infection included some clones that later responded, suggesting cross-reactive memory joined.

Constant-segment-primed 5'RACE gave TCR alpha and TCR beta cDNA libraries with sample barcodes and UMIs. TCRdb analysed the 5' RACE reads with MiXCR anew, one entry per CDR3 protein. The table records more than 150,000 distinct CDR3 sequences, over 20% of them present only once. This clonotype has more than one count but fewer than ten. Its matching antigen is unknown. V lost 4 bases and J lost 0, with 13 bases in between. The CDR3 is made up of 15 amino acids. Germline CDR1 SGHKS, CDR2 YYEKEE (reference sequence). Input material: PBMCs or a T cell subset sorted from them (not recorded which). The chain has TRBV5-5 and TRBJ2-5; D is perhaps TRBD2 (6 bases). This TCR was sampled from an adult woman who had mild COVID-19 (a few samples of this study predate the infection). Cell type and time point are not known. CDR3 in DNA: TGTGCCAGCAGCGGACTAACACAGTACCAAGAGACCCAGTACTTC. Amino acids: CASSGLTQYQETQYF.